The present entry profiles one T cell receptor (beta chain) with its context. The antigen is unknown. This entry comes from a study of blood T cells in healthy people across ages. Germline V gene lookup returns CDR1 MNHEY and CDR2 SVGEGT. Trimming pared 7 bases from V and 1 base from J, leaving 10 bases between. This CDR3 comprises 13 residues. A second PCR, run for roughly 7 to 11 cycles, used a sample-barcoded 5' primer plus a J-beta primer mix. All cDNA molecules were each tagged by a template-switch adaptor with 12 random nucleotides. Using its own MiXCR run on the 5' RACE reads, TCRdb lists one record per CDR3 protein. The sample includes about 2 million distinct CDR3 sequences, 49% of them seen just once. Study observations and caveats: Per-million-T-cell TCR beta diversity fell roughly linearly with age. Researchers report that TCR beta diversity correlated strongly with naive T cell percentage. Leaving the PBMCs unsorted stopped any conclusive comparison of naive versus antigen-experienced cells.

The TCR comes from a woman in her 40s in good health. The sample taken for sequencing was blood. The chain uses TRBV6-2 or TRBV6-3 and TRBJ1-2; tentatively, D is TRBD1 (6 bases). CDR3 residues: CASTRDINYGYTF. The CDR3 DNA is TGTGCCAGCACCAGGGACATTAACTATGGCTACACCTTC.